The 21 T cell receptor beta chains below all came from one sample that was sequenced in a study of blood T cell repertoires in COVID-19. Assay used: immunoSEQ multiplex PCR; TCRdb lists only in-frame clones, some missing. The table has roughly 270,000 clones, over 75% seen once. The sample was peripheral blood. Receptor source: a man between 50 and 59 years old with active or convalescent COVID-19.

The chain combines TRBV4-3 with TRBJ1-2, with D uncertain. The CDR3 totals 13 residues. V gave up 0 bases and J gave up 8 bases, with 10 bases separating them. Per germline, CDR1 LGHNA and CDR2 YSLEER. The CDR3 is CASSQESNWGYTF. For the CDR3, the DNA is TGCGCCAGCAGCCAAGAGAGCAATTGGGGCTACACCTTC.

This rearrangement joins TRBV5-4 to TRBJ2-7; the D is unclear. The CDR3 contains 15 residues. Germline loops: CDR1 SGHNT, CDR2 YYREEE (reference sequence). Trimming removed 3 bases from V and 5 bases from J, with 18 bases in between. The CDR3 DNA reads TGTGCCAGCAGCTCCCCCACACGGCCCCGGGACGAGCAGTACTTC. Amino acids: CASSSPTRPRDEQYF.

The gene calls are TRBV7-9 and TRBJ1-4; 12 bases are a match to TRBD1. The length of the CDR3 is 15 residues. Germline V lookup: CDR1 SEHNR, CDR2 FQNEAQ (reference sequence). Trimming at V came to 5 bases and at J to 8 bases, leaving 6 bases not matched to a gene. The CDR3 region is CASSPGTGGREKLFF. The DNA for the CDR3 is TGTGCCAGCAGCCCGGGGACAGGGGGCAGAGAAAAACTGTTTTTT.

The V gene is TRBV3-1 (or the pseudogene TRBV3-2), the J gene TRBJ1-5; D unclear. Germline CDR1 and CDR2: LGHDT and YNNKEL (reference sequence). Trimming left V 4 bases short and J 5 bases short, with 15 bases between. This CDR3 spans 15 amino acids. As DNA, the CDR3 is TGTGCCAGCAGCCTCTCGGCGGGCGCGTATCAGCCCCAGCATTTT. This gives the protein CASSLSAGAYQPQHF.

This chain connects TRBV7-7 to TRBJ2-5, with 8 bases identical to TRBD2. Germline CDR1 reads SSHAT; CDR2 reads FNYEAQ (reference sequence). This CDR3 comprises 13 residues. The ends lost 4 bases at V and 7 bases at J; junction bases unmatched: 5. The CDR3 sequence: CASSSGREGTQYF. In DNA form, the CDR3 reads TGTGCCAGCAGCTCTGGACGGGAGGGGACCCAGTACTTC.

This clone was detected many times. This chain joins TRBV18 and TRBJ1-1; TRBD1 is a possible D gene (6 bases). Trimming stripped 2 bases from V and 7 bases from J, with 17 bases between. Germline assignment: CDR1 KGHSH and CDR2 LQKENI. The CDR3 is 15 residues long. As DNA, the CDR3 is TGTGCCAGCTCACCAGGCCGGGGGGGCCCCCGTGAAGCTTTCTTT. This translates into CASSPGRGGPREAFF.

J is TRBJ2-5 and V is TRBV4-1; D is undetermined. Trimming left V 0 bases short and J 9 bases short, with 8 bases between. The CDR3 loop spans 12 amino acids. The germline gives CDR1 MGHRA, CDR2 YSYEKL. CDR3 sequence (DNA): TGCGCCAGCAGCCAAGACACCCTAGCCCAGTACTTC. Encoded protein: CASSQDTLAQYF.

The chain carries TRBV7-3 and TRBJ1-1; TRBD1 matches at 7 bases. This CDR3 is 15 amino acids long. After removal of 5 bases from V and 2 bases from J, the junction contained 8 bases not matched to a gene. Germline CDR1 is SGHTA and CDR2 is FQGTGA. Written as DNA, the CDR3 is TGTGCCAGCAGCGACTTGGGACAGCTAAACACTGAAGCTTTCTTT. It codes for CASSDLGQLNTEAFF.

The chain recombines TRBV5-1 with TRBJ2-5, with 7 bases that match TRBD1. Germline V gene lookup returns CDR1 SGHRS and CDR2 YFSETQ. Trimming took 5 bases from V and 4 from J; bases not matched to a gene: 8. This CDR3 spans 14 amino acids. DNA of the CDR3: TGCGCCAGCAGGGAACCGACAGGGCGAGAGACCCAGTACTTC. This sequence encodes CASREPTGRETQYF. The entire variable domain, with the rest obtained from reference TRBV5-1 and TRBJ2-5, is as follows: KAGVTQTPRYLIKTRGQQVTLSCSPISGHRSVSWYQQTPGQGLQFLFEYFSETQRNKGNFPGRFSGRQFSNSRSEMNVSTLELGDSALYLCASREPTGRETQYFGPGTRLLVL.

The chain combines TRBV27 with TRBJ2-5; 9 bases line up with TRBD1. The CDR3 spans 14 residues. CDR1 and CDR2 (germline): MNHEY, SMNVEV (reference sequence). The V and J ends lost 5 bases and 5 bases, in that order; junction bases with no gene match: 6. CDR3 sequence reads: CASSVQGAEETQYF. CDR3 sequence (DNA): TGTGCCAGCAGTGTACAGGGGGCAGAGGAGACCCAGTACTTC.

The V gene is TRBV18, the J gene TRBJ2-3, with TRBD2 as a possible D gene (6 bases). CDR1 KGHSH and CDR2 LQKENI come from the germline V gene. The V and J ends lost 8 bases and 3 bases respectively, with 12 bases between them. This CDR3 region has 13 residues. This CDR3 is CASGTRGTDTQYF. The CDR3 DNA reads TGTGCCAGCGGGACTCGAGGTACAGATACGCAGTATTTT.

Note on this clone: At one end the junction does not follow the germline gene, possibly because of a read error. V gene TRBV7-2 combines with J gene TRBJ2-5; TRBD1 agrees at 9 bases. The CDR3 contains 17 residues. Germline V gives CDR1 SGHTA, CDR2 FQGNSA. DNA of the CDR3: TGTGCCAGCAGCCTAGCTGCACAGGGGGCCGGTATAGAGACCCAGTACTTC. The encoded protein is CASSLAAQGAGIETQYF.

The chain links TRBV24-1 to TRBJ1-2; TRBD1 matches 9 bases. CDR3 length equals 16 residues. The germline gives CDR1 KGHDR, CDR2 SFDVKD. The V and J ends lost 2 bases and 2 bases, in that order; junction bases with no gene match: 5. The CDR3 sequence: CATSDYNGQGNYGYTF. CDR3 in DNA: TGTGCCACCAGTGATTATAACGGACAGGGGAACTATGGCTACACCTTC.

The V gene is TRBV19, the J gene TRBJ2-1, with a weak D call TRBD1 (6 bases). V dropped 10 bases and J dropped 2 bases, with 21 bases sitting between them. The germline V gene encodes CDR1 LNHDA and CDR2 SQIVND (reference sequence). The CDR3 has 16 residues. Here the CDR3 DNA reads TGTGCCACCACTAGAGCCCCAGGGGACCCCTACAATGAGCAGTTCTTC. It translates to CATTRAPGDPYNEQFF.

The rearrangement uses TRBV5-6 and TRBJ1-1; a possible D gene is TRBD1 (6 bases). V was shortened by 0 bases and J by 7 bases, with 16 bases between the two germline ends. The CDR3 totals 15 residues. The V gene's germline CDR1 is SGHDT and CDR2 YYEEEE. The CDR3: CASSLEWGQANEAFF. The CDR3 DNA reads TGTGCCAGCAGCTTGGAGTGGGGGCAAGCAAATGAAGCTTTCTTT.

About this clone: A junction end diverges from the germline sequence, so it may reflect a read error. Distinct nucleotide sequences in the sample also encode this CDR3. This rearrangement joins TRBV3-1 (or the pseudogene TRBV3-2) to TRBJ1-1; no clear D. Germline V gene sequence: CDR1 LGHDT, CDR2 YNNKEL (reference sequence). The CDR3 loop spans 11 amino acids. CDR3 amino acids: CASSQGYEAFF. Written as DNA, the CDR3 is TGCGCCAGCAGCCAAGGGTACGAGGCTTTCTTT.

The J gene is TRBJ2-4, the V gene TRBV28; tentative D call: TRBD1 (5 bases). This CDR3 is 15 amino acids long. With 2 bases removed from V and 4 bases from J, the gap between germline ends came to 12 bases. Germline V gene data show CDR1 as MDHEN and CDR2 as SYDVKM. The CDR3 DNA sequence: TGTGCCAGCAGTTTACCTCTGGGGCCAAAAAACATTCAGTACTTC. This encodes CASSLPLGPKNIQYF.

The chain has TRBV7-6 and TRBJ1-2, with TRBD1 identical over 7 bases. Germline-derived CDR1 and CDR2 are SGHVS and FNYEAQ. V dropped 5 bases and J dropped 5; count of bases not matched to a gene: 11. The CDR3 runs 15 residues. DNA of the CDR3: TGTGCCAGCAGCCCTTCACAGATCAGGGGGTATGGCTACACCTTC. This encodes CASSPSQIRGYGYTF.

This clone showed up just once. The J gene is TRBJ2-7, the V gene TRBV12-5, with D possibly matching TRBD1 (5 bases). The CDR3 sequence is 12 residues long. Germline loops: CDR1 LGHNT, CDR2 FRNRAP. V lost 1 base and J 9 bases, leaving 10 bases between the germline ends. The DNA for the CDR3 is TGTGCTAGTGGTTTGGAAGACAGAAGGCAGTACTTC. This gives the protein CASGLEDRRQYF.

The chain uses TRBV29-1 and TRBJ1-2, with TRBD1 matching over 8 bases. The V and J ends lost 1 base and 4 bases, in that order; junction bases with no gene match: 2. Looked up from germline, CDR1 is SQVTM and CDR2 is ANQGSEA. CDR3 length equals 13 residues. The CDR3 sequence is CSVEGTGGYGYTF. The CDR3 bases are TGCAGCGTTGAAGGTACAGGGGGCTATGGCTACACCTTC.

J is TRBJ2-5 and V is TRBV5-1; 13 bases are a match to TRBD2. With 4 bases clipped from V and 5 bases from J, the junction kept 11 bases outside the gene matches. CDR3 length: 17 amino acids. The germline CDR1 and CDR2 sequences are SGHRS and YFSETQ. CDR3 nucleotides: TGCGCCAGCAGCCAGAGCGGACTAGCGGGAGAGGCGGAGACCCAGTACTTC. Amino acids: CASSQSGLAGEAETQYF.